The 11 T cell receptor beta chains below all came from one sample that was sequenced in a study of cytomegalovirus exposure and HLA in healthy donors (dated by TCRdb to about 2017). The method was the immunoSEQ multiplex PCR assay. As stored in TCRdb, this immuneACCESS dataset retains in-frame rearrangements with V and J assigned. A fraction of the clones does not appear; measured against another copy, unresolved V genes explain less than half of the discrepancy, and the remainder lacks a known reason. The sample table shows around 60,000 clones, and approximately 90% are seen once. About 2.9% of the sample goes to the ten largest clones. Sequencing was done on a sample of PBMCs. The receptors were gathered from a man aged 18 to 35 in good health and CMV-seronegative.

Here the CDR3 DNA reads TGTGCCAGCAGCTTATCCAGGGGTTGGGAGACCCAGTACTTC. This gives the protein CASSLSRGWETQYF. The chain recombines TRBV7-2 with TRBJ2-5, with a possible D match to TRBD1 (6 bases). The V gene lost 2 bases and the J gene lost 5 bases, with 12 bases spanning the gap. The CDR3 is 14 residues long. In germline, CDR1 is SGHTA, CDR2 FQGNSA.

The chain recombines TRBV2 with TRBJ2-2; tentative D call: TRBD2 (5 bases). V was trimmed by 7 bases and J by 3 bases, leaving 12 bases between them. Looked up from germline, CDR1 is SNHLY and CDR2 is FYNNEI. This CDR3 spans 14 amino acids. The CDR3 DNA is TGTGCCAGCACTATGGGGAGAGACACCGGGGAGCTGTTTTTT. Protein product: CASTMGRDTGELFF.

The CDR3 sequence is CASSEGNEQYF. The DNA of the CDR3 is TGCGCCAGCAGTGAGGGCAACGAGCAGTACTTC. The chain recombines TRBV10-1 with TRBJ2-7; D not resolved. Germline CDR1 is WNHNN and CDR2 is SYGVQD (reference sequence). This CDR3 spans 11 amino acids. The ends were cut back, 2 bases at V and 5 bases at J, with 4 bases in the middle.

This rearrangement joins TRBV11-2 to TRBJ1-4; possibly TRBD1 for D (6 bases). Germline V lookup: CDR1 SGHAT, CDR2 FQNNGV. This CDR3 has 18 amino acids. V gave up 2 bases and J gave up 5 bases, with 21 bases separating them. CDR3 nucleotides: TGTGCCAGCAGCTTACGGGGGGCTCTCCGGGGATCGAATGAAAAACTGTTTTTT. This gives the protein CASSLRGALRGSNEKLFF.

The rearrangement joins TRBV28 to TRBJ1-1, with D unresolved. CDR1 and CDR2 from the germline V gene are MDHEN and SYDVKM. Trimming removed 6 bases from V and 1 base from J, with 3 bases in between. This CDR3 comprises 11 residues. CDR3 nucleotide sequence: TGTGCCAGCAGACAGAACACTGAAGCTTTCTTT. This sequence encodes CASRQNTEAFF. The variable domain in full, completed from reference TRBV28 and TRBJ1-1, reads DVKVTQSSRYLVKRTGEKVFLECVQDMDHENMFWYRQDPGLGLRLIYFSYDVKMKEKGDIPEGYSVSREKKERFSLILESASTNQTSMYLCASRQNTEAFFGQGTRLTVV.

The rearrangement uses TRBV28 and TRBJ2-1, with TRBD2 matching 7 bases. The length of the CDR3 is 12 residues. Trimming at V came to 2 bases and at J to 9 bases, leaving 1 base not matched to a gene. The V gene's germline CDR1 is MDHEN and CDR2 SYDVKM. CDR3 protein: CASSLPGGEQFF. The CDR3 DNA reads TGTGCCAGCAGTTTACCGGGGGGTGAGCAGTTCTTC.

V usage is TRBV5-1 and J usage is TRBJ1-5; D uncertain. Germline-derived CDR1 and CDR2 are SGHRS and YFSETQ. CDR3 length: 14 residues. V gave up 0 bases and J gave up 6 bases, with 10 bases separating them. The CDR3 sequence: CASSLDGLIQPQHF. CDR3 nucleotides: TGCGCCAGCAGCTTGGATGGGCTTATTCAGCCCCAGCATTTT. The whole variable domain, filled in from reference TRBV5-1 and TRBJ1-5, reads KAGVTQTPRYLIKTRGQQVTLSCSPISGHRSVSWYQQTPGQGLQFLFEYFSETQRNKGNFPGRFSGRQFSNSRSEMNVSTLELGDSALYLCASSLDGLIQPQHFGDGTRLSIL.

The CDR3 is CASSQERTGRGPTDTQYF. Written as DNA, the CDR3 is TGCGCCAGCAGCCAAGAAAGGACAGGGAGGGGGCCCACAGATACGCAGTATTTT. This rearrangement joins TRBV4-1 to TRBJ2-3; tentative D call: TRBD1 (8 bases). V was shortened by 0 bases and J by 2 bases, with 18 bases between the two germline ends. Germline-derived CDR1 and CDR2 are MGHRA and YSYEKL. The CDR3 covers 18 residues.

The V call is TRBV10-3, the J call TRBJ1-4; D uncertain. V lost 2 bases and J 10 bases, leaving 11 bases between the germline ends. Looked up from germline, CDR1 is ENHRY and CDR2 is SYGVKD. CDR3 length equals 13 residues. CDR3 loop: CAISEVTEGKLFF. CDR3 sequence (DNA): TGTGCCATCAGTGAGGTTACGGAGGGAAAACTGTTTTTT.

This rearrangement joins TRBV30 to TRBJ1-1; TRBD1 is a possible D gene (6 bases). The CDR3 loop spans 14 amino acids. Trimming removed 8 bases from V and 11 bases from J, with 27 bases in between. The germline gives CDR1 GTSNPN, CDR2 SVGIG (reference sequence). In nucleotides, the CDR3 is TGTGCCGGTATACCGGGACACCGGGCAACGGCGGCTTTCTTT. The encoded protein is CAGIPGHRATAAFF.

The V call is TRBV28, the J call TRBJ1-5; 9 bases align to TRBD1. V was clipped by 6 bases and J by 6 bases; unmatched bases: 6. This CDR3 region has 14 residues. The germline V gene has CDR1 MDHEN and CDR2 SYDVKM. This chain's CDR3 is CASRQGAVGQPQHF. As DNA, the CDR3 is TGTGCCAGCAGACAGGGGGCGGTAGGTCAGCCCCAGCATTTT. The full variable domain, completed using reference TRBV28 and TRBJ1-5, is DVKVTQSSRYLVKRTGEKVFLECVQDMDHENMFWYRQDPGLGLRLIYFSYDVKMKEKGDIPEGYSVSREKKERFSLILESASTNQTSMYLCASRQGAVGQPQHFGDGTRLSIL.